This is a list of T cell receptor beta chains from one sample in a study of blood T cells in healthy people across ages. In TCRdb, the 5' RACE reads were re-called with MiXCR into one record per CDR3 protein. Here the sample spans 730,000 or so distinct CDR3 sequences, 35% to 45% being singletons. Sequencing was performed on blood. Every receptor here comes from a woman in her sixties or seventies in good health. The CDR3 runs from the conserved cysteine through the conserved F or W. Fields, in order: clone size, J gene, D gene, V gene, CDR3 protein, CDR3 DNA. A D gene is named only where the DNA matches it firmly. A clone size is listed for some rows: how often the clone was seen (once, few, many), or a class if it is expanded.

abundance: -
j_gene: TRBJ1-4
d_gene: -
v_gene: TRBV6-6
CDR3aa: CASSDGQAGKLFF
CDR3nt: TGTGCCAGCAGTGACGGCCAGGCAGGAAAACTGTTTTTT

abundance: -
j_gene: TRBJ2-1
d_gene: -
v_gene: TRBV20-1
CDR3aa: CSAPRTSYNEQFF
CDR3nt: TGCAGTGCCCCCCGGACTTCCTACAATGAGCAGTTCTTC

abundance: once
j_gene: TRBJ1-6
d_gene: TRBD1
v_gene: TRBV25-1
CDR3aa: CASSEGTGPNTLHF
CDR3nt: TGTGCCAGCAGTGAAGGGACAGGGCCCAACACCCTCCACTTT

abundance: few
j_gene: TRBJ1-2
d_gene: -
v_gene: TRBV30
CDR3aa: CAGLLGRGSYGYTF
CDR3nt: TGTGCCGGGCTCCTGGGCAGGGGATCCTATGGCTACACCTTC

abundance: few
j_gene: TRBJ2-1
d_gene: -
v_gene: TRBV3-1
CDR3aa: CASRPGLSSYNEQFF
CDR3nt: TGTGCCAGCAGACCAGGTTTGAGCTCCTACAATGAGCAGTTCTTC

abundance: -
j_gene: TRBJ2-1
d_gene: -
v_gene: TRBV4-3
CDR3aa: CASSQTRVGNEQFF
CDR3nt: TGCGCCAGCAGCCAAACCCGGGTAGGCAATGAGCAGTTCTTC

abundance: -
j_gene: TRBJ2-7
d_gene: TRBD2
v_gene: TRBV29-1
CDR3aa: CSVEASGGSYNEQYF
CDR3nt: TGCAGCGTTGAGGCTAGCGGGGGCTCCTACAATGAGCAGTACTTC

abundance: -
j_gene: TRBJ2-2
d_gene: TRBD2
v_gene: TRBV9
CDR3aa: CASSPRTSGGATGELFF
CDR3nt: TGTGCCAGCAGCCCCCGGACTAGCGGGGGGGCCACCGGGGAGCTGTTTTTT

abundance: few
j_gene: TRBJ2-3
d_gene: -
v_gene: TRBV5-1
CDR3aa: CASSLGVGGPSTDTQYF
CDR3nt: TGCGCCAGCAGCTTGGGGGTCGGGGGGCCGAGCACAGATACGCAGTATTTT

abundance: once
j_gene: TRBJ2-5
d_gene: TRBD2
v_gene: TRBV7-2
CDR3aa: CASSLDGTRNNEQYF
CDR3nt: TGTGCCAGCAGCCTCGACGGGACTAGGAACAATGAGCAGTACTTC

abundance: few
j_gene: TRBJ2-7
d_gene: TRBD1
v_gene: TRBV25-1
CDR3aa: CASSDGQGRYEQYF
CDR3nt: TGTGCCAGCAGTGATGGACAGGGGCGCTACGAGCAGTACTTC

abundance: -
j_gene: TRBJ2-1
d_gene: -
v_gene: TRBV15
CDR3aa: CATSREQGEYNEQFF
CDR3nt: TGTGCCACCAGCAGAGAACAAGGAGAGTACAATGAGCAGTTCTTC

abundance: -
j_gene: TRBJ1-1
d_gene: TRBD1
v_gene: TRBV19
CDR3aa: CASRLRTGDEAFF
CDR3nt: TGTGCCAGTCGACTCAGGACAGGGGATGAAGCTTTCTTT

abundance: -
j_gene: TRBJ2-7
d_gene: -
v_gene: TRBV12-3/TRBV12-4
CDR3aa: CASSSGEGRGPLYEQYF
CDR3nt: TGTGCCAGCAGTTCAGGGGAGGGGAGGGGACCCCTTTACGAGCAGTACTTC

abundance: -
j_gene: TRBJ1-2
d_gene: TRBD1
v_gene: TRBV20-1
CDR3aa: CSARQLTGQGRGYTF
CDR3nt: TGCAGTGCTAGACAGCTAACGGGACAGGGTCGTGGCTACACCTTC

abundance: many
j_gene: TRBJ2-7
d_gene: TRBD1
v_gene: TRBV10-3
CDR3aa: CAISDMTGKSYEQYF
CDR3nt: TGTGCCATCAGTGACATGACAGGGAAGAGCTACGAGCAGTACTTC

abundance: few
j_gene: TRBJ2-1
d_gene: -
v_gene: TRBV3-1
CDR3aa: CASSQGTYGDEQFF
CDR3nt: TGTGCCAGCAGCCAAGGAACCTATGGGGATGAGCAGTTCTTC

abundance: -
j_gene: TRBJ2-5
d_gene: -
v_gene: TRBV20-1
CDR3aa: CSADRDYQETQYF
CDR3nt: TGCAGTGCCGACAGAGACTACCAAGAGACCCAGTACTTC

abundance: -
j_gene: TRBJ2-1
d_gene: -
v_gene: TRBV11-3
CDR3aa: CASSLAAAKNEQFF
CDR3nt: TGTGCCAGCAGCTTAGCGGCCGCGAAAAATGAGCAGTTCTTC

abundance: -
j_gene: TRBJ2-1
d_gene: -
v_gene: TRBV20-1
CDR3aa: CSVGGRDNEQFF
CDR3nt: TGCAGTGTGGGGGGGCGGGACAATGAGCAGTTCTTC

abundance: -
j_gene: TRBJ2-3
d_gene: -
v_gene: TRBV10-3
CDR3aa: CAISDSGEATDTQYF
CDR3nt: TGTGCTATCAGTGATTCCGGGGAGGCTACAGATACGCAGTATTTT

abundance: -
j_gene: TRBJ2-1
d_gene: TRBD2
v_gene: TRBV7-9
CDR3aa: CARSVRLAGEGHGEQFF
CDR3nt: TGTGCCCGCAGCGTAAGACTAGCGGGAGAGGGGCACGGTGAGCAGTTCTTC

abundance: -
j_gene: TRBJ1-2
d_gene: -
v_gene: TRBV3-1
CDR3aa: CASSQDAGQKVYGYTF
CDR3nt: TGTGCCAGCAGCCAAGACGCCGGACAGAAAGTCTATGGCTACACCTTC

abundance: -
j_gene: TRBJ2-3
d_gene: -
v_gene: TRBV6-4
CDR3aa: CASSELRTDTQYF
CDR3nt: TGTGCCAGCAGTGAACTACGCACAGATACGCAGTATTTT

abundance: -
j_gene: TRBJ2-5
d_gene: -
v_gene: TRBV3-1
CDR3aa: CASSQLVSEETQYF
CDR3nt: TGTGCCAGCAGCCAATTAGTCAGCGAAGAGACCCAGTACTTC

abundance: -
j_gene: TRBJ1-4
d_gene: TRBD1
v_gene: TRBV19
CDR3aa: CASIGPRTGGEKLFF
CDR3nt: TGTGCCAGTATAGGCCCCCGGACAGGGGGTGAAAAACTGTTTTTT

abundance: many
j_gene: TRBJ2-4
d_gene: TRBD1
v_gene: TRBV5-1
CDR3aa: CASSPGQDKDIQYF
CDR3nt: TGCGCCAGCAGCCCGGGACAGGATAAGGACATTCAGTACTTC

abundance: few
j_gene: TRBJ2-1
d_gene: TRBD2
v_gene: TRBV6-2/TRBV6-3
CDR3aa: CASSDLAGVVNEQFF
CDR3nt: TGTGCCAGCAGTGATCTAGCGGGAGTCGTCAATGAGCAGTTCTTC

abundance: -
j_gene: TRBJ2-1
d_gene: TRBD2
v_gene: TRBV27
CDR3aa: CASSLWSGGASNEQFF
CDR3nt: TGTGCCAGCAGTTTATGGAGCGGGGGCGCCTCCAATGAGCAGTTCTTC

abundance: few
j_gene: TRBJ2-1
d_gene: TRBD2
v_gene: TRBV27
CDR3aa: CASSFTLAGGNEQFF
CDR3nt: TGTGCCAGCAGTTTCACTCTAGCGGGGGGGAATGAGCAGTTCTTC

abundance: few
j_gene: TRBJ1-2
d_gene: -
v_gene: TRBV9
CDR3aa: CASSGAGVYGYTF
CDR3nt: TGTGCCAGCAGCGGGGCCGGGGTCTATGGCTACACCTTC